This entry lists 27 T cell receptor beta chains sequenced from one sample in a study of Graves' ophthalmopathy and Graves' hyperthyroidism. Using RNA transcripts, the TCR beta CDR3 regions were amplified. Second-round multiplex PCR followed a first-round RT-PCR using HTBI primers. TCRdb reprocessed the multiplex PCR reads via MiXCR and lists one record per CDR3 protein. The repertoire has some 1.1 million distinct CDR3 sequences, 36% of them found once; the top ten carry around 10%. The sample comprised peripheral blood or thyroid tissue (not recorded which). These TCRs come from an adult man with Graves' hyperthyroidism.

The chain combines TRBV12-3 or TRBV12-4 with TRBJ1-2; 10 positions match TRBD1. V gave up 6 bases and J gave up 3 bases; unmatched junction bases: 10. The CDR3 consists of 16 residues. The CDR3 protein is CASRSTGQGVHYGYTF. CDR3 DNA sequence: TGTGCCAGCAGGAGCACCGGACAGGGGGTTCACTATGGCTACACCTTC.

Details on this clonotype: The germline gene is not matched at one end of the junction; a read error may be the cause. This chain links TRBV7-2 with TRBJ2-7; 7 nucleotides line up with TRBD1. The CDR3 loop spans 15 amino acids. Germline assignment: CDR1 SGHTA and CDR2 FQGNSA. The CDR3 reads CASSRVPGQKYEQYF. CDR3 coding DNA: TGCGCCAGCAGCCGGGTACCGGGACAGAAATACGAGCAGTACTTC.

This clonotype was counted at least ten times. The J gene is TRBJ1-2, the V gene TRBV6-5, with D possibly matching TRBD1 (5 bases). This CDR3 is built from 13 residues. Germline CDR1 reads MNHEY; CDR2 reads SVGAGI. V lost 5 bases and J lost 4, with 11 bases in between. The CDR3 DNA follows: TGTGCCAGCAGTAAGACGGGACTCTATGGCTACACCTTC. It is translated as CASSKTGLYGYTF.

This clonotype was seen a few times. The chain combines TRBV5-5 with TRBJ2-6; 12 bases are shared with TRBD1. This CDR3 is 18 amino acids long. The germline CDR1 and CDR2 sequences are SGHKS and YYEKEE (reference sequence). V shed 6 bases, J shed 2 bases, and the junction held 9 bases outside the gene matches. In nucleotides, the CDR3 is TGTGCCAGCACTGGGGACAGGGGGCGGTCAACTGGGGCCAACGTCCTGACTTTC. Translation gives CASTGDRGRSTGANVLTF. Looking up the rest from reference TRBV5-5 and TRBJ2-6 gives the full variable domain: DAGVTQSPTHLIKTRGQQVTLRCSPISGHKSVSWYQQVLGQGPQFIFQYYEKEERGRGNFPDRFSARQFPNYSSELNVNALLLGDSALYLCASTGDRGRSTGANVLTFGAGSRLTVL.

A few counts support this clonotype. V gene TRBV5-1 combines with J gene TRBJ2-7; 9 bases are shared with TRBD2. The CDR3 runs 16 residues. Per germline, CDR1 SGHRS and CDR2 YFSETQ. V gave up 4 bases and J gave up 2 bases; unmatched junction bases: 10. The CDR3 is CASSQEWLAGTYEQYF. As DNA, the CDR3 is TGCGCCAGCAGCCAAGAATGGCTAGCGGGGACCTACGAGCAGTACTTC.

This clonotype was detected ten times or more. The CDR3 sequence: CSARGGPTYEQYF. The CDR3 DNA reads as TGCAGTGCTAGAGGCGGGCCCACCTACGAGCAGTACTTC. The chain carries TRBV20-1 and TRBJ2-7; the D gene is possibly TRBD2 (5 bases). Germline values: CDR1 DFQATT, CDR2 SNEGSKA (reference sequence). V was shortened by 1 base and J by 2 bases, with 9 bases between the two germline ends. This CDR3 spans 13 amino acids.

The genes are TRBV29-1 and TRBJ1-1; D call uncertain. Per germline, CDR1 SQVTM and CDR2 ANQGSEA. V lost 4 bases to trimming and J lost 4 bases, with 10 bases between them. CDR3 length: 12 amino acids. The CDR3 loop is CSVGALGTEAFF. The CDR3 bases are TGCAGCGTTGGGGCCCTGGGCACTGAAGCTTTCTTT.

Note on this clonotype: Since a much larger clone is just one base distant, this may be a read error. This rearrangement joins TRBV13 to TRBJ2-7, with TRBD1 as a possible D gene (5 bases). CDR1 and CDR2 (germline): PRHDT, FYEKMQ (reference sequence). V was shortened by 1 base and J by 0 bases, with 7 bases between the two germline ends. This CDR3 is built from 14 residues. The CDR3, as DNA: TGTGCCAGCAGCTTAGCAGGGCACTCCTACGAGCAGTACTTC. Translation gives CASSLAGHSYEQYF.

The rearrangement joins TRBV7-8 to TRBJ1-5; D gene ambiguous. The CDR3 has 14 amino acids. CDR1 and CDR2 from the germline V gene are SGHVS and FQNEAQ. V lost 1 base, J lost 11 bases, and 15 bases lay in between. CDR3 residues: CASSLGSDQETQHF. The CDR3 nucleotides read TGTGCCAGCAGCTTAGGTTCCGACCAAGAGACCCAGCATTTT.

In its sample, this clonotype was seen many times. The chain employs TRBV25-1 and TRBJ1-1; tentative D call: TRBD1 (5 bases). With 0 bases removed from V and 3 bases from J, the gap between germline ends came to 17 bases. Germline V gene data show CDR1 as MGHDK and CDR2 as SYGVNS. The CDR3 loop spans 17 amino acids. CDR3 coding DNA: TGTGCCAGCAGTGAATATAACGGGGCGGGGGGGTACACTGAAGCTTTCTTT. Translating it yields CASSEYNGAGGYTEAFF.

This clonotype appeared a few times. V usage is TRBV20-1 and J usage is TRBJ1-2, with 9 bases lining up with TRBD1. The CDR3 spans 14 residues. Germline V gene data show CDR1 as DFQATT and CDR2 as SNEGSKA (reference sequence). Germline trimming cut 4 bases from V and 7 bases from J; bases unmatched to any gene: 10. The DNA for the CDR3 is TGCAGTGCTACCTCCGGGACAGGGCGGATTGGCTACACCTTC. It specifies CSATSGTGRIGYTF.

At least ten counts were recorded for this clonotype. V and J are TRBV7-6 and TRBJ1-6; 8 nucleotides align to TRBD1. CDR1 is SGHVS and CDR2 is FNYEAQ in the germline V gene. This CDR3 comprises 15 residues. Trimming at V came to 7 bases and at J to 8 bases, leaving 10 bases not matched to a gene. CDR3 sequence: CASTKDRGEDSPLHF. CDR3 bases: TGTGCCAGCACCAAAGACAGGGGAGAAGATTCACCCCTCCACTTT.

This clonotype has a count of ten or more. The chain joins TRBV2 to TRBJ2-2, with 9 bases that match TRBD1. The trim removed 9 bases at V and 4 bases at J, leaving 6 bases unmatched. The CDR3 runs to 14 residues. CDR1 is SNHLY, CDR2 FYNNEI, per germline. CDR3 in amino acids: CASQQGALTGELFF. CDR3 nucleotides: TGTGCCAGTCAACAGGGGGCGCTCACCGGGGAGCTGTTTTTT.

The rearrangement uses TRBV5-1 and TRBJ2-5; D is uncertain. This CDR3 is built from 15 residues. V was shortened by 0 bases and J by 5 bases, with 14 bases between the two germline ends. CDR1 and CDR2 (germline): SGHRS, YFSETQ. CDR3 DNA: TGCGCCAGCAGCTTGGGGGTGCCAACTGGGGAGACCCAGTACTTC. Translated, it gives CASSLGVPTGETQYF.

The sample holds one count of this clonotype. The rearrangement links TRBV19 to TRBJ1-1; D is undetermined. The CDR3 runs to 14 residues. Germline CDR1 is LNHDA and CDR2 is SQIVND (reference sequence). The V and J ends lost 3 bases and 2 bases respectively, with 10 bases between them. The CDR3 spells CASSIGGFNTEAFF. The CDR3 DNA follows: TGTGCCAGTAGTATTGGCGGGTTTAACACTGAAGCTTTCTTT. Supplemented by reference TRBV19 and TRBJ1-1, the full variable domain reads DGGITQSPKYLFRKEGQNVTLSCEQNLNHDAMYWYRQDPGQGLRLIYYSQIVNDFQKGDIAEGYSVSREKKESFPLTVTSAQKNPTAFYLCASSIGGFNTEAFFGQGTRLTVV.

For this clonotype: The junction departs from germline at one end; a sequencing error may be responsible. V is TRBV7-9 and J is TRBJ2-7; unclear D gene. This CDR3 is 13 amino acids long. Germline CDR1 reads SEHNR; CDR2 reads FQNEAQ (reference sequence). CDR3: CASSLDSSFEQYF. In DNA form, the CDR3 reads TGTGCCAGCAGCTTAGACAGTTCCTTCGAGCAGTACTTC.

This clonotype occurred a few times. The V gene is TRBV29-1, the J gene TRBJ1-2; unclear D gene. Trimming removed 3 bases at V and 2 bases at J, with 16 bases between. CDR1 and CDR2 from the germline V gene are SQVTM and ANQGSEA. The CDR3 is 15 residues long. Here the CDR3 reads CSVDFGPEANYGYTF. CDR3 bases: TGCAGCGTTGATTTTGGACCGGAAGCGAACTATGGCTACACCTTC.

The V and J genes are TRBV5-6 and TRBJ2-5; 7 bases are a match to TRBD2. The junction had 12 bases not matched to a gene; V was cut back by 5 bases and J by 5 bases. CDR3 size: 15 residues. In germline, CDR1 is SGHDT, CDR2 YYEEEE. The CDR3 sequence is CASSYLLAGVETQYF. The CDR3 DNA is TGTGCCAGCAGTTATTTGCTGGCGGGAGTGGAGACCCAGTACTTC.

As regards this clonotype: A junction end diverges from the germline sequence, so it may reflect a read error. This chain links TRBV10-1 with TRBJ1-1; no firm D call. Germline-derived CDR1 and CDR2 are WNHNN and SYGVQD (reference sequence). The CDR3 runs to 8 residues. The CDR3 region is CASSEGFF. The CDR3 bases are TGCGCCAGCAGTGAAGGTTTCTTT.

The chain recombines TRBV10-3 with TRBJ2-3, with D unclear. This CDR3 contains 14 residues. Trimming took 4 bases from V and 0 from J, leaving 8 bases between them. Germline assignment: CDR1 ENHRY and CDR2 SYGVKD. CDR3 nucleotides: TGTGCCATCAGTGGTCAAACTAGCACAGATACGCAGTATTTT. Translating it yields CAISGQTSTDTQYF.

The chain combines TRBV7-2 with TRBJ1-3, with a tentative D call TRBD1 (6 bases). Germline lookup yields CDR1 SGHTA and CDR2 FQGNSA. Trimming took off 2 bases at V and 7 bases at J, with 21 bases between the two ends. CDR3 length equals 17 residues. CDR3 nucleotide sequence: TGTGCCAGCAGCTTAATGAGCCAGGGGACGATCCGGAACACCATATATTTT. This codes for CASSLMSQGTIRNTIYF.

The CDR3 sequence: CASSFSTDLNSPLHF. The CDR3 DNA reads as TGTGCCAGCAGCTTCAGCACAGATCTTAATTCACCCCTCCACTTT. The gene calls are TRBV7-8 and TRBJ1-6, with D unclear. This CDR3 contains 15 residues. In germline, CDR1 is SGHVS, CDR2 FQNEAQ. Deletions cut 3 bases from V and 6 bases from J, with 12 bases between.

The chain links TRBV7-2 to TRBJ1-4; a possible D gene is TRBD1 (5 bases). The germline V gene encodes CDR1 SGHTA and CDR2 FQGNSA. The length of the CDR3 is 15 residues. The ends were cut back, 2 bases at V and 5 bases at J, with 12 bases in the middle. CDR3 in DNA: TGTGCCAGCAGCTTAAGGGCAGGGAGGAATGAAAAACTGTTTTTT. It translates to CASSLRAGRNEKLFF.

This clonotype was recorded a few times. The chain recombines TRBV7-2 with TRBJ2-2; 8 bases are a match to TRBD1. In germline, CDR1 is SGHTA, CDR2 FQGNSA. The V gene end was trimmed by 3 bases and the J gene end by 9 bases; junction bases not matched to a gene: 12. The CDR3 has 16 residues. The CDR3 spells CASSFRTGMILRELFF. In DNA form, the CDR3 reads TGTGCCAGCAGCTTTCGGACAGGGATGATTCTACGGGAGCTGTTTTTT.

The sample holds many counts of this clonotype. The rearrangement uses TRBV29-1 and TRBJ2-7, with TRBD2 matching 7 bases. The CDR3 has 14 amino acids. V dropped 7 bases and J dropped 0; count of bases not matched to a gene: 9. Germline CDR1 SQVTM, CDR2 ANQGSEA. The CDR3 DNA sequence: TGCAGCGCCTGGGGAGGGGCTAGCTCCTACGAGCAGTACTTC. Residues: CSAWGGASSYEQYF.

This clonotype has just a few counts. The gene calls are TRBV15 and TRBJ2-7, with D possibly matching TRBD2 (6 bases). The CDR3 runs 15 residues. With 0 bases removed from V and 2 bases from J, the gap between germline ends came to 11 bases. Germline V gene sequence: CDR1 LNHNV, CDR2 YYDKDF (reference sequence). CDR3 DNA: TGTGCCACCAGCAGAGATGGGGCGGGGACCTACGAGCAGTACTTC. Amino acids: CATSRDGAGTYEQYF.

The sample holds a few counts of this clonotype. The rearrangement joins TRBV2 to TRBJ2-5, with D possibly TRBD1 on 6 matching bases. Germline CDR1 reads SNHLY; CDR2 reads FYNNEI. The CDR3 covers 13 residues. V gave up 7 bases and J gave up 7 bases, with 16 bases separating them. CDR3 sequence reads: CASNGQTTSTQYF. CDR3 DNA sequence: TGTGCCAGCAATGGACAGACAACTTCGACCCAGTACTTC.